A single sample is the source of the 20 T cell receptor beta chains below, sequenced in a study of radiotherapy plus CTLA-4 blockade in lung cancer. Sequencing was performed with immunoSEQ multiplex PCR; in TCRdb, only in-frame clones are kept and a portion is missing. The sample comprises approximately 85,000 clones, roughly four fifths of which are singletons, and approximately 15% rests with the top ten. Sequencing used peripheral blood, obtained from a patient treated with radiotherapy plus ipilimumab. These receptors came from a human donor with non-small cell lung cancer that progressed on radiotherapy plus ipilimumab.

The chain has TRBV21-1 and TRBJ1-2. TRBV21-1 is annotated as a pseudogene. The CDR3 is 16 residues long. CDR3 loop: CASSLPGGSNNYGYTF. The CDR3 bases are TGTGCCAGCAGCCTCCCGGGGGGATCCAATAACTATGGCTACACCTTC.

The rearrangement uses TRBV25-1 and TRBJ2-6; D is possibly TRBD1 (5 bases). Trimming left V 8 bases short and J 0 bases short, with 14 bases between. The CDR3 is made up of 16 amino acids. Looked up from germline, CDR1 is MGHDK and CDR2 is SYGVNS. CDR3 loop: CASRQSSSSGANVLTF. The CDR3 DNA follows: TGTGCCAGCCGACAGAGCTCGAGCTCTGGGGCCAACGTCCTGACTTTC.

This CDR3 reads CAGRREGSPQETQYF. CDR3 bases: TGTGCCGGGAGACGGGAGGGCTCCCCCCAAGAGACCCAGTACTTC. V gene TRBV7-9 combines with J gene TRBJ2-5, with 8 bases identical to TRBD2. The V segment lost 11 bases and the J segment 1 base; nucleotides outside the gene matches: 12. Germline V CDR1 and CDR2: SEHNR, FQNEAQ (reference sequence). CDR3 length: 15 amino acids.

The CDR3 protein is CSVGGQGREQYF. CDR3 DNA sequence: TGCAGCGTTGGGGGACAGGGACGTGAGCAGTACTTC. The chain couples TRBV29-1 to TRBJ2-7, with 9 bases that match TRBD1. V lost 4 bases and J lost 7; bases outside the gene matches: 5. CDR1 is SQVTM, CDR2 ANQGSEA, per germline. The CDR3 runs to 12 residues.

The chain has TRBV7-9 and TRBJ2-7; no clear D gene. From germline, CDR1 is SEHNR and CDR2 FQNEAQ (reference sequence). Trimming removed 3 bases at V and 7 bases at J, with 10 bases between. The CDR3 totals 12 residues. CDR3 DNA: TGTGCCAGCAGCTTGACATCCCAGGAGCAGTACTTC. It codes for CASSLTSQEQYF.

The chain couples TRBV27 to TRBJ1-1; possible D gene TRBD1, 5 bases. The CDR3 extends over 13 amino acids. Germline CDR1 reads MNHEY; CDR2 reads SMNVEV (reference sequence). With 5 bases removed from V and 1 base from J, the gap between germline ends came to 8 bases. The DNA for the CDR3 is TGTGCCAGCAGTCCTAGGGGGAACACTGAAGCTTTCTTT. This translates into CASSPRGNTEAFF.

The V call is TRBV30, the J call TRBJ1-3; possibly TRBD1 for D (5 bases). The length of the CDR3 is 15 residues. CDR1 GTSNPN and CDR2 SVGIG come from the germline V gene (reference sequence). The V end lost 0 bases, the J end lost 2 bases, and 11 bases lay between the germline ends. As DNA, the CDR3 is TGTGCCTGGAGTGTTAACGGGGCCCCTGGAAACACCATATATTTT. It encodes CAWSVNGAPGNTIYF. The whole variable domain, filled in from reference TRBV30 and TRBJ1-3, reads SQTIHQWPATLVQPVGSPLSLECTVEGTSNPNLYWYRQAAGRGLQLLFYSVGIGQISSEVPQNLSASRPQDRQFILSSKKLLLSDSGFYLCAWSVNGAPGNTIYFGEGSWLTVV.

Comments on this clone: Different DNA sequences within this sample yield the same CDR3. The chain carries TRBV10-3 and TRBJ2-1; 13 bases match TRBD2. The CDR3 contains 15 residues. The junction had 5 bases not matched to a gene; V was cut back by 6 bases and J by 6 bases. Germline V gene sequence: CDR1 ENHRY, CDR2 SYGVKD. For the CDR3, the DNA is TGTGCCATCAGACTAGCGGGAGGGCCAGGCAATGAGCAGTTCTTC. It translates to CAIRLAGGPGNEQFF.

The chain recombines TRBV7-8 with TRBJ2-5; D is perhaps TRBD1 (6 bases). The CDR3 is 13 amino acids. From germline, CDR1 is SGHVS and CDR2 FQNEAQ. The germline V and J ends were trimmed by 2 bases and 5 bases, with 9 bases remaining between them. In DNA form, the CDR3 reads TGTGCCAGCAGCTTAACAGGGCCGGAGACCCAGTACTTC. Amino acids: CASSLTGPETQYF.

The chain couples TRBV7-2 to TRBJ1-4; the match to TRBD1 covers 9 bases. V gave up 5 bases and J gave up 3 bases; unmatched junction bases: 4. Germline-derived CDR1 and CDR2 are SGHTA and FQGNSA. This CDR3 has 15 residues. DNA for the CDR3: TGTGCCAGCAGCCCACAGGGGGCCCCTAATGAAAAACTGTTTTTT. Its protein is CASSPQGAPNEKLFF.

The rearrangement joins TRBV5-1 to TRBJ1-4; 7 nucleotides match TRBD1. V gave up 3 bases and J gave up 5 bases; unmatched junction bases: 4. The length of the CDR3 is 14 residues. Germline V gene sequence: CDR1 SGHRS, CDR2 YFSETQ. DNA of the CDR3: TGCGCCAGCAGCTCGCGAGGGGGCAATGAAAAACTGTTTTTT. It codes for CASSSRGGNEKLFF.

The chain has TRBV11-2 and TRBJ2-7; D uncertain. Trimming removed 0 bases at V and 2 bases at J, with 14 bases between. From germline, CDR1 is SGHAT and CDR2 FQNNGV. The CDR3 is 16 amino acids. CDR3 sequence reads: CASSLEYRWPTYEQYF. The CDR3 DNA reads TGTGCCAGCAGCTTAGAGTACCGCTGGCCCACCTACGAGCAGTACTTC.

The chain links TRBV28 to TRBJ1-3; the match to TRBD1 covers 9 bases. Trimming cost V 4 bases and J 4 bases; bases outside gene matches: 5. Germline V gene data show CDR1 as MDHEN and CDR2 as SYDVKM. The CDR3 loop spans 15 amino acids. The CDR3 DNA sequence: TGTGCCAGCAGTTCCCCTACAGGGGGCGGAAACACCATATATTTT. Translated: CASSSPTGGGNTIYF.

J is TRBJ2-1 and V is TRBV25-1; 8 bases fit TRBD1. The junction had 11 bases not matched to a gene; V was cut back by 3 bases and J by 7 bases. The CDR3 has 16 amino acids. Germline V lookup: CDR1 MGHDK, CDR2 SYGVNS. The chain's CDR3 is CASSDPTGGGWNEQFF. The CDR3 DNA reads as TGTGCCAGCAGTGATCCCACAGGGGGTGGATGGAATGAGCAGTTCTTC.

This clone was counted between two and nine times. The V gene is TRBV5-1, the J gene TRBJ2-7; the match to TRBD2 covers 12 bases. Germline CDR1 SGHRS, CDR2 YFSETQ. CDR3 length equals 14 residues. The V segment lost 4 bases and the J segment 4 bases; nucleotides outside the gene matches: 3. The CDR3 region is CASSPTSGSYEQYF. Written as DNA, the CDR3 is TGCGCCAGCAGCCCGACTAGCGGGAGTTACGAGCAGTACTTC.

V and J are TRBV29-1 and TRBJ1-1; possible D gene TRBD1, 5 bases. The CDR3 covers 14 residues. Trimming stripped 0 bases from V and 4 bases from J, with 12 bases between. In germline, CDR1 is SQVTM, CDR2 ANQGSEA. The CDR3 loop reads CSVEEGQGFTEAFF. CDR3 DNA sequence: TGCAGCGTTGAAGAGGGGCAGGGATTCACTGAAGCTTTCTTT.

The chain links TRBV19 to TRBJ1-3; TRBD1 is a possible D gene (5 bases). This CDR3 has 17 amino acids. CDR1 is LNHDA and CDR2 is SQIVND in the germline V gene (reference sequence). Trimming pared 4 bases from V and 1 base from J, leaving 17 bases between. CDR3 in DNA: TGTGCCAGTAGTAGAGCCTTAGCAGGGACTTCTGGAAACACCATATATTTT. As protein: CASSRALAGTSGNTIYF.

The chain joins TRBV28 to TRBJ1-2; tentative D call: TRBD1 (5 bases). The germline V gene encodes CDR1 MDHEN and CDR2 SYDVKM. Trimming took off 6 bases at V and 3 bases at J, with 14 bases between the two ends. This CDR3 has 14 amino acids. CDR3 sequence reads: CASRILQGDYGYTF. For the CDR3, the DNA is TGTGCCAGCAGGATATTGCAAGGGGACTATGGCTACACCTTC.

The rearrangement links TRBV30 to TRBJ2-2; the D gene could be TRBD1 or TRBD2 (6 bases each). The CDR3 loop spans 14 amino acids. CDR1 GTSNPN and CDR2 SVGIG come from the germline V gene (reference sequence). In DNA form, the CDR3 reads TGTGTTCTGTCCGGGGGCTTTGGTACCGGGGAGCTGTTTTTT. Translated: CVLSGGFGTGELFF.

V gene TRBV6-5 combines with J gene TRBJ2-3; 10 bases map to TRBD1. Germline CDR1 MNHEY, CDR2 SVGAGI. The CDR3 consists of 14 residues. V lost 4 bases, J lost 7 bases, and 5 bases stayed unmatched. The DNA for the CDR3 is TGTGCCAGCAGTTCGGGGGACAGGGGTCATACGCAGTATTTT. Translating gives CASSSGDRGHTQYF.